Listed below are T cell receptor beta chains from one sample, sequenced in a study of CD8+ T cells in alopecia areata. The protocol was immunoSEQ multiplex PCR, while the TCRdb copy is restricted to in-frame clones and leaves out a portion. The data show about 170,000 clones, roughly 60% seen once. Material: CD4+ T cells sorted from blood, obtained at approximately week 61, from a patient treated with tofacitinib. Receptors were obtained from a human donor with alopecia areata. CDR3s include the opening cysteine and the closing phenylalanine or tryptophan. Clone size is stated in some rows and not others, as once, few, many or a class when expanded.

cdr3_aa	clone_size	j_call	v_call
CSVGGQTNQPQHF	few	TRBJ1-5	TRBV29-1
CSVATRLGGYTF	NA	TRBJ1-2	TRBV29-1
CASSDYTYEQYF	NA	TRBJ2-7	TRBV6-1
CSVEARVTDTQYF	NA	TRBJ2-3	TRBV29-1
CSIRETYEQYF	NA	TRBJ2-7	TRBV29-1
CASSRLRCNEKLFF	NA	TRBJ1-4	TRBV23-1
CAWSAYYEQYF	NA	TRBJ2-7	TRBV30
CAISRGDTYNEQFF	few	TRBJ2-1	TRBV10-3
CASSLDQGGTEAFF	NA	TRBJ1-1	TRBV5-1
CAISDPGQAGVQETQYF	NA	TRBJ2-5	TRBV10-3
CATADRLSSPLHF	few	TRBJ1-6	TRBV2
CSVGGKNAKNIQYF	few	TRBJ2-4	TRBV29-1
CASSLSHAEQFF	once	TRBJ2-1	TRBV4-2
CASSYSSGTTSYEQYF	few	TRBJ2-7	TRBV6-5
CATSEQETQYF	NA	TRBJ2-5	TRBV15
CASNLKTGNTGELFF	NA	TRBJ2-2	TRBV6-5
CSVSGGQTRDPVLRRSQYF	few	TRBJ2-5	TRBV29-1
CAWNHQETQYF	NA	TRBJ2-5	TRBV30
CAIRPGSPAQGLHF	NA	TRBJ1-6	TRBV10-3
CASSEFGIAQETQYF	NA	TRBJ2-5	TRBV25-1
CASSPRQGMNTEAFF	once	TRBJ1-1	TRBV10-2
CASRQRPDGNYGYTF	once	TRBJ1-2	TRBV7-2
CASSGAGASYNEQFF	NA	TRBJ2-1	TRBV5-1
CASSPQGRVTEAFF	NA	TRBJ1-1	TRBV14
CASSIGLRVGNEQFF	NA	TRBJ2-1	TRBV19
CATSREMETQYF	NA	TRBJ2-5	TRBV15
CAIDHGQSPQNRSNQPQHF	few	TRBJ1-5	TRBV10-3
CASSPRARGGRSYEQYF	NA	TRBJ2-7	TRBV9
CASSAQQGYTEAFF	NA	TRBJ1-1	TRBV2
CSVGGQTLAKNIQYF	once	TRBJ2-4	TRBV29-1
CAWSAGQRYEQYF	NA	TRBJ2-7	TRBV30
CASTGSHNSPLHF	once	TRBJ1-6	TRBV21-1
CSAQDRDGYTF	NA	TRBJ1-2	TRBV20-1
CSVWGRLNGYTF	few	TRBJ1-2	TRBV29-1
CASTRDRGANEQFF	NA	TRBJ2-1	TRBV6-6
CASSQGGGIYGYTF	NA	TRBJ1-2	TRBV4-1
CSVWDSYGYTF	few	TRBJ1-2	TRBV29-1
CASSGGRPTYEQYF	NA	TRBJ2-7	TRBV2
CASSLVPNSYEQYF	NA	TRBJ2-7	TRBV5-6
CASSVDLYGYTF	NA	TRBJ1-2	TRBV9